The 5 T cell receptor beta chains below come from one sample, sequenced in a study of cytomegalovirus exposure and HLA in healthy donors. PCR primers comprised 60 Vbeta and 13 Jbeta primers. TCRdb's copy holds only in-frame clones and misses some; the assay was immunoSEQ multiplex PCR. The sample comprises 150,000 or so clones, around 79% of which are singletons, and roughly 6.7% rests with the top ten. The material sequenced was PBMCs. These receptors were collected from a woman in her forties in good health and CMV-seropositive.

The chain employs TRBV4-2 and TRBJ2-3, with D uncertain. Germline assignment: CDR1 LGHNA and CDR2 YNFKEQ. The germline V and J ends were trimmed by 4 bases and 6 bases, with 11 bases remaining between them. The CDR3 runs 13 residues. Written as DNA, the CDR3 is TGTGCCAGCAGCCCACTGGAGACGGATACGCAGTATTTT. Translated, it gives CASSPLETDTQYF.

The chain links TRBV7-4 to TRBJ1-3; D unclear. Trimming stripped 7 bases from V and 12 bases from J, with 7 bases between. Germline lookup yields CDR1 SGHVT and CDR2 SQSDAQ. The CDR3 covers 9 residues. The CDR3 reads CASKRGIYF. The CDR3 DNA is TGTGCCAGCAAACGGGGCATATATTTT.

The chain couples TRBV5-1 to TRBJ2-5, with D perhaps matching TRBD2 (5 bases). This CDR3 spans 14 amino acids. Germline V gene sequence: CDR1 SGHRS, CDR2 YFSETQ. V was cut by 0 bases and J by 5 bases, with 11 bases left in between. CDR3 in amino acids: CASSLAAGGETQYF. The CDR3 nucleotides read TGCGCCAGCAGCTTGGCGGCTGGCGGGGAGACCCAGTACTTC.

This sequence joins TRBV5-6 and TRBJ1-2, with 7 positions matching TRBD1. Germline V lookup: CDR1 SGHDT, CDR2 YYEEEE. V shed 2 bases and J 4 bases; nucleotides not matched to a gene: 8. The CDR3 consists of 15 residues. CDR3 residues: CASSFRDSNFYGYTF. The DNA of the CDR3 is TGTGCCAGCAGCTTCCGGGACAGCAACTTCTATGGCTACACCTTC.

This clone has only one observation. The chain couples TRBV5-1 to TRBJ2-3; TRBD2 matches at 10 bases. Looked up from germline, CDR1 is SGHRS and CDR2 is YFSETQ. This CDR3 has 17 amino acids. Trimming removed 4 bases from V and 0 bases from J; junction bases left unmatched: 8. The CDR3 reads CASSLGLARTSTDTQYF. The CDR3 nucleotides read TGCGCCAGCAGCCTGGGACTAGCGAGAACAAGCACAGATACGCAGTATTTT.